This T cell receptor beta chain was identified during a study of blood T cell repertoires in COVID-19. The CDR3 sequence is 14 residues long. V was clipped by 7 bases and J by 0 bases, with 10 bases between them. Germline CDR1 and CDR2: SEHNR and FQNEAQ (reference sequence). This clone came up once. Original processing methods: Amplification of reference gene primers provided the estimated nucleated cell counts. Sequencing was performed with immunoSEQ multiplex PCR; in TCRdb, only in-frame clones are kept and a portion is missing. The V and J calls and clone size are taken from that table; D and trimming were inferred from the DNA. This table holds roughly 190,000 clones, about 80% found once.

The TCR sequence derives from a woman aged 55-69 years with COVID-19, enrolled during active disease. This chain connects TRBV7-9 to TRBJ2-1; maybe TRBD1 (5 bases). The sequenced sample was peripheral blood. CDR3 sequence (DNA): TGTGCCAGCAAGGGGCGTAGCTCCTACAATGAGCAGTTCTTC. As protein: CASKGRSSYNEQFF.